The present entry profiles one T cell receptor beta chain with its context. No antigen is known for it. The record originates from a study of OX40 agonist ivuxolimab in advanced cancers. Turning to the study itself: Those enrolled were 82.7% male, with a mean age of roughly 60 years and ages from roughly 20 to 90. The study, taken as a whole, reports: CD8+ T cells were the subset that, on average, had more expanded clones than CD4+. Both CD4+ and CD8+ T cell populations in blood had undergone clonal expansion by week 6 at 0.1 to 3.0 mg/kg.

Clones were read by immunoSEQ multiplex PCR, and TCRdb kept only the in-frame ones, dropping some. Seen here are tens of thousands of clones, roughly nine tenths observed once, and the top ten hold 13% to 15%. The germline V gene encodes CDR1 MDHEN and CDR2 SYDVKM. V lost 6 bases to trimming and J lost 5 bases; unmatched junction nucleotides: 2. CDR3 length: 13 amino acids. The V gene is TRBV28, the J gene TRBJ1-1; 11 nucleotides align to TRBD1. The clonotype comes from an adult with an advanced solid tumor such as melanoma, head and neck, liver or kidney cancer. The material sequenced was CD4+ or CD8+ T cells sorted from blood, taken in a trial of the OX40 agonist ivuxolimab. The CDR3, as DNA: TGTGCCAGCAGCTGGGACAGGGGGACTGAAGCTTTCTTT. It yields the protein CASSWDRGTEAFF.